The rows below give T cell receptor beta chains drawn from one sample of a study of T cell responses to AZD1222 COVID-19 vaccine. Data came from immunoSEQ multiplex PCR; TCRdb stores just in-frame clones and leaves some out. The table records about 120,000 clones, over 75% of them present only once. The sample in question was peripheral blood, obtained on day 0 of AZD1222 vaccination. These receptors all stem from an adult in good health. Both conserved end residues are part of each CDR3. A D gene is named only where the DNA matches it firmly. Clone size is stated in some rows and not others, as once, few, many or a class when expanded.

>NA|TRBJ2-7|TRBV6-1|NA
CASSEGGLYYEQYF
>NA|TRBJ2-3|TRBV6-4|NA
CASSVSEGADTQYF
>NA|TRBJ1-5|TRBV28|NA
CASSLGSVQPQHF
>NA|TRBJ1-1|TRBV3-1/TRBV3-2|NA
CASSQVDTGTEAFF
>TRBD1|TRBJ1-1|TRBV5-4|once
CASSHGTGLSPATEAFF
>TRBD1|TRBJ2-2|TRBV5-4|NA
CASSLGQGMTGELFF
>NA|TRBJ1-5|TRBV28|NA
CASSLGGSSNQPQHF
>TRBD1|TRBJ2-1|TRBV5-1|NA
CASSPGQDHNEQFF
>NA|TRBJ1-5|TRBV30|once
CAWSVPVGLQPQHF
>NA|TRBJ1-1|TRBV19|NA
CASSIALLGAAEAFF
>TRBD2|TRBJ2-7|TRBV5-1|NA
CAGSLTLAGTYEQYF
>NA|TRBJ2-7|TRBV25-1|NA
CASSEGRVQYF
>NA|TRBJ1-4|TRBV19|NA
CASSLQLSGSEKLFF
>NA|TRBJ2-2|TRBV28|NA
CASSTRQTGELFF
>NA|TRBJ2-7|TRBV7-9|NA
CASSPGEFGQIDYEQYF
>NA|TRBJ1-2|TRBV25-1|NA
CASGGTGAFGYTF
>NA|TRBJ1-2|TRBV30|NA
CAWSGRMGYTF
>NA|TRBJ1-1|TRBV11-3|NA
CASSLASNTEAFF
>TRBD2|TRBJ2-1|TRBV7-9|NA
CASSVGLAGRKEQFF
>NA|TRBJ1-5|TRBV19|NA
CASSIRKTSSNQPQHF
>TRBD1|TRBJ2-1|TRBV7-2|NA
CASSLVFGDRGHEQFF
>NA|TRBJ1-6|TRBV12-3/TRBV12-4|NA
CASSLYGSSPLHF
>NA|TRBJ2-1|TRBV28|NA
CASSLLTRRDNEQFF
>NA|TRBJ2-6|TRBV28|NA
CASSIPGSGANVLTF
>TRBD2|TRBJ2-1|TRBV6-4|NA
CASSDSTSGGANEQFF
>NA|TRBJ1-5|TRBV28|NA
CASRRGYSNQPQHF
>NA|TRBJ1-4|TRBV2|NA
CASSDVSDTFLGEKLFF
>NA|TRBJ1-2|TRBV6-1|NA
CASSESGRIGYTF
>NA|TRBJ1-2|TRBV18|NA
CASSPPATDPYGYTF
>NA|TRBJ1-2|TRBV13|NA
CASSSENQGRYTF
>NA|TRBJ1-5|TRBV27|NA
CASSFGGSGSNQPQHF
>NA|TRBJ2-7|TRBV10-3|few
CAISESWETSGEQYF
>NA|TRBJ2-3|TRBV6-5|NA
CASSYMVLTDTQYF
>TRBD1|TRBJ1-2|TRBV7-9|NA
CASRPTGTGGGYTF
>NA|TRBJ1-1|TRBV2|NA
CASMYSTEAFF
>NA|TRBJ1-5|TRBV27|NA
CASSVGAPLPQHF
>NA|TRBJ2-7|TRBV19|NA
CASSIPGSSVYEQYF
>NA|TRBJ2-2|TRBV30|NA
CAWKGGGTGELFF
>TRBD1|TRBJ2-1|TRBV5-6|NA
CASSLSLTRGLNEQFF
>NA|TRBJ1-1|TRBV10-3|once
CAIRAGGRRNTEAFF
>NA|TRBJ2-7|TRBV2|NA
CASSEAWTAEWYF
>NA|TRBJ1-2|TRBV18|few
CASSPPPAGAFTKGYTF
>NA|TRBJ2-2|TRBV7-2|few
CASTGGSHTGELFF
>NA|TRBJ1-1|TRBV10-3|NA
CAISEPPNTEAFF
>TRBD1|TRBJ1-6|TRBV28|NA
CASSSPEMTGNSPLHF
>TRBD1|TRBJ2-7|TRBV5-4|NA
CASSFGGTGAYEQYF
>NA|TRBJ2-2|TRBV3-1/TRBV3-2|NA
CASSQAGELFF
>NA|TRBJ1-2|TRBV7-2|NA
CASSLGGSSWDGYTF
>NA|TRBJ1-2|TRBV2|NA
CASSALQGPRSGYTF
>NA|TRBJ2-7|TRBV7-3|NA
CASSLSGGSTRYEQYF
>NA|TRBJ1-5|TRBV19|NA
CASRVRVFDSYRIESDQPQHF
>NA|TRBJ2-1|TRBV6-5|NA
CASRSGRPLNEQFF
>NA|TRBJ1-5|TRBV7-2|NA
CASSFGGASNQPQHF
>TRBD1|TRBJ1-5|TRBV19|NA
CASSIISGGGQPQHF
>TRBD1|TRBJ2-3|TRBV11-2|NA
CASQIVGGFTDTQYF
>NA|TRBJ1-1|TRBV7-9|NA
CASSTTNRDKTSAFF
>NA|TRBJ1-2|TRBV11-2|NA
CASSQHPAGGEDGYTF
>NA|TRBJ2-7|TRBV7-9|once
CASSSSGHSTYEQYF
>NA|TRBJ1-1|TRBV27|NA
CASTDRRNTEAFF
>TRBD2|TRBJ2-1|TRBV19|NA
CASKISGSNSNEQFF